These 12 T cell receptor beta chains originate from one sample sequenced in a study of T cell clonality in common variable immunodeficiency. Produced via immunoSEQ multiplex PCR; TCRdb's table is partial and in-frame only. This sample has about 8,000 clones and no singletons, with 20% to 25% in the ten largest. The antigens of these receptors remain unknown. Study-wide points: Common variable immunodeficiency TCR beta sequences reportedly had fewer deletions and N-nucleotide insertions.

Sequenced sample: peripheral blood mononuclear cells. Every receptor here comes from a human donor with common variable immunodeficiency.

This clone showed up just a few times. The CDR3 extends 3 residues past the end of the read, so its final part is completed from the germline J gene. This chain connects TRBV30 to TRBJ2-1; tentatively, D is TRBD1 or TRBD2 (5 bases each). The CDR3 runs to 15 residues. Germline V gene data show CDR1 as GTSNPN and CDR2 as SVGIG (reference sequence). Trimming removed 0 bases at V and 0 bases at J, with 9 bases between. The CDR3 sequence is CAWSVGEPSYNEQFF. The CDR3 bases that were read are TGTGCCTGGAGTGTAGGGGAGCCCTCCTACAATGAG.

This clone was recorded a few times. The read terminates 3 residues before the CDR3 end, so the remaining end is supplied by the germline J gene. The chain carries TRBV20-1 and TRBJ2-7; 8 bases are shared with TRBD2. The CDR3 consists of 14 residues. Per germline, CDR1 DFQATT and CDR2 SNEGSKA (reference sequence). J gave up 2 bases and V 5 bases, and 8 bases lay outside the gene matches. CDR3 DNA (partial): TGCAGTGCTCAGCACGGGGGGGCCACCTACGAG. Its protein product is CSAQHGGATYE. Given in full, the CDR3 is CSAQHGGATYEQYF.

This clone turned up a few times. The sequence runs out 3 residues before the end of the CDR3; the remainder is reconstructed from the germline J gene. The V call is TRBV30, the J call TRBJ2-5; 10 nucleotides match TRBD2. The CDR3 totals 16 residues. V dropped 0 bases and J dropped 4; count of bases not matched to a gene: 8. The germline V gene encodes CDR1 GTSNPN and CDR2 SVGIG (reference sequence). CDR3 residues: CAWSVVASGRLETQYF. The sequenced part of the CDR3 DNA is TGTGCCTGGAGTGTAGTCGCTAGCGGGAGATTAGAGACC.

By sample fraction, this clone is medium-sized. The CDR3 extends 3 residues past the end of the read, so its final part is completed from the germline J gene. The rearrangement uses TRBV2 and TRBJ1-4; possibly TRBD1 for D (5 bases). This CDR3 region has 14 residues. Germline V gene lookup returns CDR1 SNHLY and CDR2 FYNNEI. Trimming shortened V by 5 bases and J by 6 bases, and 13 bases separated the two germline ends. CDR3 DNA (partial): TGTGCCAGCAGTCAGGAGGGGTGGGATGAAAAA. Protein product: CASSQEGWDEK. The whole CDR3 protein reads CASSQEGWDEKLFF.

Ten or more counts support this clone. The CDR3 is cut off 3 residues early in the read; its end comes from the germline J gene. Other DNA sequences in the sample encode the same CDR3. V is TRBV7-3 and J is TRBJ2-6; 7 bases map to TRBD2. The CDR3 extends over 17 amino acids. Trimming at V came to 5 bases and at J to 2 bases, leaving 9 bases not matched to a gene. Germline values: CDR1 SGHTA, CDR2 FQGTGA. The CDR3 bases that were read are TGTGCCAGCAGCCCCAGTCGGGGAGGGCCTGGGGCCAACGTC. Its protein product is CASSPSRGGPGANV. The full CDR3 is CASSPSRGGPGANVLTF.

The table lists this clone with a few counts. Read sequence stops 3 residues before the CDR3 end, and the germline J gene provides the missing end. The chain couples TRBV30 to TRBJ1-6; D is ambiguous. This CDR3 has 13 amino acids. Germline assignment: CDR1 GTSNPN and CDR2 SVGIG (reference sequence). The ends were cut back, 2 bases at V and 7 bases at J, with 9 bases in the middle. The part of the CDR3 DNA that was read is TGTGCCTGGAGTTTGGCCGGGAATTCACCC. This sequence encodes CAWSLAGNSP. The CDR3, in full, reads CAWSLAGNSPLHF. Variable domain in full (rest from reference TRBV30 and TRBJ1-6): SQTIHQWPATLVQPVGSPLSLECTVEGTSNPNLYWYRQAAGRGLQLLFYSVGIGQISSEVPQNLSASRPQDRQFILSSKKLLLSDSGFYLCAWSLAGNSPLHFGNGTRLTVT.

This clone is medium-sized (0.01 to 0.1%) within its sample. With the read ending 3 residues before the CDR3 end, the germline J gene is used to fill in that end. This chain joins TRBV20-1 and TRBJ1-2; 10 bases agree with TRBD1. The CDR3 loop spans 13 amino acids. Germline CDR1 DFQATT, CDR2 SNEGSKA (reference sequence). The CDR3 loop is CSADSGQGLSYTF. The DNA read from the CDR3 is TGCAGTGCTGACTCGGGACAGGGGTTGAGC.

This clone was observed a handful of times. The missing CDR3 end, 3 residues past where the read stops, is filled in from the germline J gene. J is TRBJ2-2 and V is TRBV19; D ambiguous. This CDR3 spans 14 amino acids. In germline, CDR1 is LNHDA, CDR2 SQIVND (reference sequence). Trimming cost V 7 bases and J 6 bases, with 15 bases left between them. Here the CDR3 reads CASNNGIMAGELFF. Partial CDR3 DNA: TGTGCCAGTAATAACGGTATCATGGCCGGGGAG.

This clone has ten or more counts. The read ends 3 residues early relative to the CDR3; the germline J gene fills the gap. V and J are TRBV7-8 and TRBJ1-5; 9 bases are a match to TRBD1. Trimming took 5 bases from V and 3 from J; bases not matched to a gene: 11. The germline CDR1 and CDR2 sequences are SGHVS and FQNEAQ. The CDR3 covers 17 residues. CDR3 bases read: TGTGCCAGCAGCCCAGGTCTGGGACAGGGTCACAATCAGCCC. Protein sequence: CASSPGLGQGHNQP. The entire CDR3 protein reads CASSPGLGQGHNQPQHF.

This clone occurred a few times. The CDR3 end lies 3 residues beyond the end of the read and is filled in from the germline J gene. The chain couples TRBV5-1 to TRBJ2-1, with 7 bases lining up with TRBD2. The CDR3 has 16 residues. V gave up 0 bases and J gave up 5 bases; unmatched junction bases: 8. Looked up from germline, CDR1 is SGHRS and CDR2 is YFSETQ. The CDR3 reads CASSLGDLAGDNEQFF. The sequenced part of the CDR3 DNA is TGCGCCAGCAGCTTGGGGGACTTGGCGGGGGACAATGAG.

This clone qualifies as medium-sized (0.01 to 0.1%). The missing CDR3 end, 3 residues past where the read stops, is filled in from the germline J gene. This chain joins TRBV9 and TRBJ2-1, with 9 bases matching TRBD2. Germline assignment: CDR1 SGDLS and CDR2 YYNGEE. Trimming took 3 bases from V and 0 from J; bases not matched to a gene: 10. There are 18 residues in the CDR3. CDR3 in amino acids: CASSGEGLAGSSYNEQFF. CDR3 DNA, as far as it was read: TGTGCCAGCAGCGGCGAGGGGCTAGCGGGAAGCTCCTACAATGAG.

This clone was counted only a few times. Read coverage stops 3 residues before the CDR3 terminus; the germline J gene supplies the remainder. V usage is TRBV2 and J usage is TRBJ2-1, with 7 positions matching TRBD2. V was pared by 5 bases and J by 6 bases, with 4 bases of the junction left unmatched. The CDR3 extends over 13 amino acids. Germline V gene lookup returns CDR1 SNHLY and CDR2 FYNNEI. CDR3: CASSRTRSNEQFF. CDR3 bases read: TGTGCCAGCAGTCGGACTAGAAGCAATGAG.